This TCR beta chain derives from a study of shared clonotypes between healthy human individuals. As defined, naive CD8 cells were CD45RO-negative and positively selected for CCR7, with terminally differentiated effector memory CD45RA+ cells excluded. It was at deep level that the assay was run. Data came from immunoSEQ multiplex PCR; TCRdb stores just in-frame clones and leaves some out. The sample has about 1,800,000 clones, about 95% seen once. What was sequenced was naive CD8+ T cells sorted from blood. The TCR sequence derives from a man aged 18 to 30 in good health.

The CDR3 here is CASRAWDTTYEQYF. In DNA form, the CDR3 reads TGTGCCAGCAGGGCGTGGGACACTACCTACGAGCAGTACTTC. This chain uses TRBV28 with TRBJ2-7, with D tentatively TRBD1 (6 bases). The CDR3 length is 14 residues. CDR1 and CDR2 from the germline V gene are MDHEN and SYDVKM. V lost 6 bases and J 2 bases, leaving 14 bases between the germline ends. Together with reference TRBV28 and TRBJ2-7, the CDR3 gives the full variable domain: DVKVTQSSRYLVKRTGEKVFLECVQDMDHENMFWYRQDPGLGLRLIYFSYDVKMKEKGDIPEGYSVSREKKERFSLILESASTNQTSMYLCASRAWDTTYEQYFGPGTRLTVT.